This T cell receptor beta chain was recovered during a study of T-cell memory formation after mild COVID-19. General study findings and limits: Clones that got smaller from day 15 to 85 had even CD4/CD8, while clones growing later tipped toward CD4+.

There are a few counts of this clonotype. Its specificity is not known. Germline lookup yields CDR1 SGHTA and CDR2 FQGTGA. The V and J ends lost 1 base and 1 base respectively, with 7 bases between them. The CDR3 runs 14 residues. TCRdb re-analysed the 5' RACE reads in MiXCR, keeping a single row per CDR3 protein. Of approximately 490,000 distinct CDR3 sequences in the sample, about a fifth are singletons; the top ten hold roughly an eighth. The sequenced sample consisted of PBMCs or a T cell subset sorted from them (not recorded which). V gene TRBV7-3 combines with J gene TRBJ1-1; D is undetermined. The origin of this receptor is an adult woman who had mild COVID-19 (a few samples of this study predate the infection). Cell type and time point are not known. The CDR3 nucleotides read TGTGCCAGCAGCTTAAGTGGCCAGAACACTGAAGCTTTCTTT. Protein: CASSLSGQNTEAFF.